This TCR beta chain was retrieved from a study of blood T cell repertoires in COVID-19. Study as a whole: The United States, Italy and Spain provided the acute and convalescent COVID-19 samples. Sample material is recorded as cDNA or gDNA derived from T cells, B-cell-depleted T cells, or PBMCs.

This clone came up once. This CDR3 has 15 residues. CDR1 SGDLS and CDR2 YYNGEE come from the germline V gene. The V gene lost 0 bases and the J gene lost 2 bases, with 9 bases spanning the gap. Clones were read by immunoSEQ multiplex PCR, and TCRdb kept only the in-frame ones, dropping some. The sample lists 100,000 or so clones, just over 90% occurring once. The TCR was taken from a man aged 55 to 69 with acute or convalescent COVID-19. Sample: peripheral blood. The chain recombines TRBV9 with TRBJ1-5, with D tentatively TRBD1 (5 bases). The CDR3 is CASSVGVGGNQPQHF. The CDR3 bases are TGTGCCAGCAGCGTAGGGGTAGGGGGCAATCAGCCCCAGCATTTT.